This TCR beta chain was captured by sequencing in a study of beta chain features in type 1 diabetes. Study as a whole: Analysis included 100 million to 140 million sorted cells drawn from all samples. Study-level points and caveats: Cells that show high TCR expression could be over-represented by cDNA sequencing.

Sequenced material consisted of expressed TCRB transcripts (all of the isolated RNA was reverse transcribed). Profiling relied on immunoSEQ multiplex PCR, and the TCRdb table lists in-frame clones only, not all of them. The data contain a few hundred thousand clones, over 11% of them singletons. A note on this clone: No antigen is known for it.

Germline CDR1 and CDR2: SGHRS and YFSETQ. The junction had 6 bases not matched to a gene; V was cut back by 4 bases and J by 4 bases. This CDR3 region has 16 residues. This chain joins TRBV5-1 and TRBJ2-5, with 14 positions matching TRBD2. The sequenced sample consisted of naive CD4+ T cells from blood. This clonotype was obtained from a man younger than 45 in good health. The CDR3 spells CASSPGTSGSGETQYF. CDR3 coding DNA: TGCGCCAGCAGCCCCGGGACTAGCGGGAGCGGAGAGACCCAGTACTTC.